This TCR beta chain was obtained from a study of T cell repertoires in cytomegalovirus infection. Whole-study findings and limits: Dominant in the ex vivo response were TCR beta clonotypes restricted by HLA-C and specific for CMV.

The CDR3 contains 14 residues. Germline V gene sequence: CDR1 SGHAT, CDR2 FQNNGV. V shed 5 bases, J shed 8 bases, and the junction held 6 bases outside the gene matches. With regard to this clonotype: Its antigen is unknown.

MiXCR, run by TCRdb on the reads, gives a single entry per CDR3 protein. The data hold approximately 100,000 distinct CDR3 sequences, with under 30% observed a single time. This material consisted of CD8+ T cells from cultured PBMCs, taken from culture after CMV antigen stimulation. The chain uses TRBV11-2 and TRBJ2-1, with 10 nucleotides matching TRBD2. The origin of this receptor is a human donor in good health (CMV status not recorded). Some clones in this sample may be carry-over from other donors' samples. The CDR3 sequence is CASSPSGGAYEQFF. The CDR3 nucleotides are TGTGCCAGCAGCCCGAGCGGGGGGGCCTATGAGCAGTTCTTC.